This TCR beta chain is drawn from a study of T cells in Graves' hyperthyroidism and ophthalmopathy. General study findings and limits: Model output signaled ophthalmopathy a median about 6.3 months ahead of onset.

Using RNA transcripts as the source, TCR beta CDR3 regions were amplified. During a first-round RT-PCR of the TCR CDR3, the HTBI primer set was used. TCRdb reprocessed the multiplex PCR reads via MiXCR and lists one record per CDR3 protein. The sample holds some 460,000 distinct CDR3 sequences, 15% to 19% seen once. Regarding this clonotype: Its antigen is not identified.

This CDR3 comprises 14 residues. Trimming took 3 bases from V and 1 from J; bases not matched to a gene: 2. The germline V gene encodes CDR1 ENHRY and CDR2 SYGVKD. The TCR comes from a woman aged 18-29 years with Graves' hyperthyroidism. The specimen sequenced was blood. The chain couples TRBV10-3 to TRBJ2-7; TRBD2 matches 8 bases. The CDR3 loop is CAISDSGSSYEQYF. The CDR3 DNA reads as TGTGCCATCAGTGACAGCGGGAGTTCCTACGAGCAGTACTTC.